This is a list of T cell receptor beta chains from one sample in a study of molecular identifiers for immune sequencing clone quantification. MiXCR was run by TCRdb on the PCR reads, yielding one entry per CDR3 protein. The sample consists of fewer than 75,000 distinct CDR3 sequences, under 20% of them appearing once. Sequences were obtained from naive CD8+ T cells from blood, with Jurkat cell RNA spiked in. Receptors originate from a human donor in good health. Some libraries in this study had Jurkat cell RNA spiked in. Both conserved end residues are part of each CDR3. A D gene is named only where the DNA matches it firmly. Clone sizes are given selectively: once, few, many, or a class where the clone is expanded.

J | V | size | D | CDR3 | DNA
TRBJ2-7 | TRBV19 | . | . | CASSPRENYEQYF | TGTGCCAGTTCCCCCCGGGAGAACTACGAGCAGTACTTC
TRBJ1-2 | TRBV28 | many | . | CASSLNYGYTF | TGTGCCAGCAGTTTAAACTATGGCTACACCTTC
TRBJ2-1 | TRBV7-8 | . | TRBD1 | CASSSQTGFDNEGQFF | TGTGCCAGCAGCTCACAGACAGGGTTTGACAATGAAGGGCAGTTCTTC
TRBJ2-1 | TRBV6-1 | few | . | CASRWAAPYNEQFF | TGTGCCAGCAGGTGGGCAGCACCCTACAATGAGCAGTTCTTC
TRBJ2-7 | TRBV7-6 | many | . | CASSLETTNYEQYF | TGTGCCAGCAGCTTAGAGACGACCAACTACGAGCAGTACTTC
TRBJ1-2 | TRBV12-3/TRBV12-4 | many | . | CASSPSRSNYGYTF | TGTGCCAGCAGTCCTTCTAGATCCAACTATGGCTACACCTTC
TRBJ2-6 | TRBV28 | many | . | CASSFLPSGANVLTF | TGTGCCAGCAGTTTCCTGCCCTCTGGGGCCAACGTCCTGACTTTC
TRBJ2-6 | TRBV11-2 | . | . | CASSENFSGANVLTF | TGTGCCAGCAGCGAGAATTTCTCTGGGGCCAACGTCCTGACTTTC
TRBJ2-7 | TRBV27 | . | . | CASSLLPGDHEQYF | TGTGCCAGCAGTTTATTGCCCGGGGACCACGAGCAGTACTTC
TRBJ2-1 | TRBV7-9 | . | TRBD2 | CASSLNLAGVLEQFF | TGTGCCAGCAGCTTAAACCTAGCGGGAGTTCTTGAGCAGTTCTTC